The 25 T cell receptor beta chains in this list originate from one sample, sequenced in a study of blood T cell repertoires in COVID-19 (TCRdb year 2020). The library was prepared using the immunoSEQ multiplex PCR assay. TCRdb mirrors the immuneACCESS table, restricted to in-frame sequences. Some clones are absent from its copies; in checked studies, under half trace to an unresolved V gene, and the reason for the others is unknown. This sample gives some 210,000 clones in total; approximately 84% of them show up just once. The ten largest clones take up 6% to 8.5% of the sample. The sequencing input was peripheral blood. The receptor set was obtained from a woman aged 45-65 years with active or convalescent COVID-19.

This chain links TRBV28 with TRBJ2-7; 9 bases map to TRBD1. This CDR3 has 18 amino acids. The V and J ends lost 5 bases and 5 bases, in that order; junction bases with no gene match: 19. Germline V gene lookup returns CDR1 MDHEN and CDR2 SYDVKM. CDR3 in amino acids: CASSTNYPNRGHVHEQYV. In nucleotides, the CDR3 is TGTGCCAGCAGTACCAACTACCCCAACAGGGGGCACGTCCACGAGCAGTACGTC.

The chain employs TRBV6-5 and TRBJ1-1; D may be TRBD1 (6 bases). The CDR3 is made up of 13 amino acids. Trimming left V 6 bases short and J 4 bases short, with 12 bases between. Germline V gene lookup returns CDR1 MNHEY and CDR2 SVGAGI. Written as DNA, the CDR3 is TGTGCCAGCAGACACAGGGTTGGCACTGAAGCTTTCTTT. Its translation is CASRHRVGTEAFF.

This chain uses TRBV7-2 with TRBJ1-6, with no clear D. This CDR3 contains 15 residues. The V gene lost 2 bases and the J gene lost 9 bases, with 14 bases spanning the gap. Per germline, CDR1 SGHTA and CDR2 FQGNSA. This CDR3 is CASSLPYSPISPLHF. Here the CDR3 DNA reads TGTGCCAGCAGCTTACCGTATAGCCCCATTTCACCCCTCCACTTT.

The chain joins TRBV7-9 to TRBJ2-5; the match to TRBD1 covers 9 bases. CDR3 length: 17 amino acids. Germline assignment: CDR1 SEHNR and CDR2 FQNEAQ (reference sequence). Germline trimming cut 0 bases from V and 5 bases from J; bases unmatched to any gene: 10. The CDR3 coding sequence is TGTGCCAGCAGCTTAGCGGTTACAGGGGGCGCCCGGGAGACCCAGTACTTC. Its translation is CASSLAVTGGARETQYF.

The V gene is TRBV2, the J gene TRBJ2-2; the D gene is possibly TRBD1 (6 bases). V was clipped by 3 bases and J by 2 bases, with 7 bases between them. Germline V gene data show CDR1 as SNHLY and CDR2 as FYNNEI. This CDR3 has 14 residues. The CDR3 DNA reads as TGTGCCAGCAGTGAGGACAGTAACACCGGGGAGCTGTTTTTT. It codes for CASSEDSNTGELFF.

This rearrangement joins TRBV5-4 to TRBJ1-2; 9 bases line up with TRBD1. The germline gives CDR1 SGHNT, CDR2 YYREEE (reference sequence). The CDR3 spans 15 residues. V gave up 6 bases and J gave up 3 bases; unmatched junction bases: 9. CDR3 coding DNA: TGTGCCAGCAAAAGACAGGGGGTCCCTCACTATGGCTACACCTTC. As protein: CASKRQGVPHYGYTF.

This sequence joins TRBV6-1 and TRBJ1-4, with D perhaps TRBD1 (6 bases). CDR1 is MNHNS and CDR2 is SASEGT in the germline V gene. CDR3 length equals 18 residues. The V and J ends lost 3 bases and 8 bases respectively, with 25 bases between them. In DNA form, the CDR3 reads TGTGCCAGCAGTGACTTCAACAGGGCCTCCCCCACCCAAGAAAAACTGTTTTTT. It is translated as CASSDFNRASPTQEKLFF.

The gene calls are TRBV6-6 and TRBJ2-7; tentative D call: TRBD2 (7 bases). This CDR3 is built from 14 residues. Germline V CDR1 and CDR2: MNHNY, SVGAGI (reference sequence). V lost 0 bases to trimming and J lost 5 bases, with 11 bases between them. The DNA of the CDR3 is TGTGCCAGCAGTTACTCGACGGGGGGCAACGAGCAGTACTTC. Its translation: CASSYSTGGNEQYF.

The rearrangement uses TRBV29-1 and TRBJ1-1, with D hard to call. Germline values: CDR1 SQVTM, CDR2 ANQGSEA. V was trimmed by 1 base and J by 4 bases, leaving 7 bases between them. This CDR3 has 12 amino acids. The CDR3, as DNA: TGCAGCGTTGAAGGGGCCGGCACTGAAGCTTTCTTT. Protein: CSVEGAGTEAFF.

The chain employs TRBV5-1 and TRBJ1-3, with 8 nucleotides matching TRBD1. There are 16 residues in the CDR3. Trimming at V came to 0 bases and at J to 0 bases, leaving 2 bases not matched to a gene. CDR1 and CDR2 (germline): SGHRS, YFSETQ. Written as DNA, the CDR3 is TGCGCCAGCAGCTTGGTCACAGGGGGCTCTGGAAACACCATATATTTT. This encodes CASSLVTGGSGNTIYF.

The chain has TRBV28 and TRBJ1-5; D perhaps matches TRBD1 (5 bases). The CDR3 consists of 14 residues. Trimming took 3 bases from V and 3 from J, leaving 9 bases between them. In germline, CDR1 is MDHEN, CDR2 SYDVKM. CDR3 amino acids: CASSLAGINQPQHF. CDR3 bases: TGTGCCAGCAGTTTGGCAGGGATCAATCAGCCCCAGCATTTT.

The table lists this clone with a few counts. The chain combines TRBV15 with TRBJ1-1, with D maybe TRBD1 (5 bases). With 3 bases removed from V and 1 base from J, the gap between germline ends came to 9 bases. CDR3 length: 14 amino acids. From germline, CDR1 is LNHNV and CDR2 YYDKDF (reference sequence). The CDR3 protein is CATSSLQANTEAFF. Here the CDR3 DNA reads TGTGCCACCAGCAGCCTACAGGCGAACACTGAAGCTTTCTTT. Full variable domain (missing parts from reference TRBV15 and TRBJ1-1): DAMVIQNPRYQVTQFGKPVTLSCSQTLNHNVMYWYQQKSSQAPKLLFHYYDKDFNNEADTPDNFQSRRPNTSFCFLDIRSPGLGDTAMYLCATSSLQANTEAFFGQGTRLTVV.

The rearrangement uses TRBV4-2 and TRBJ1-4; TRBD1 matches at 7 bases. Losses at the gene ends were 6 bases for V and 5 bases for J; bases not matched to a gene: 6. Germline assignment: CDR1 LGHNA and CDR2 YNFKEQ. The CDR3 contains 14 residues. The DNA of the CDR3 is TGTGCCAGCAGTCTTGGACAGGAAAATGAAAAACTGTTTTTT. Amino acid sequence: CASSLGQENEKLFF.

The chain combines TRBV19 with TRBJ1-6; D gene uncertain. This CDR3 is 12 amino acids long. The V and J ends lost 4 bases and 8 bases respectively, with 6 bases between them. CDR1 is LNHDA and CDR2 is SQIVND in the germline V gene (reference sequence). Written as DNA, the CDR3 is TGTGCCAGTAGTAAGAGGGATTCACCCCTCCACTTT. Encoded protein: CASSKRDSPLHF.

The chain carries TRBV2 and TRBJ1-1, with D possibly TRBD1 on 5 matching bases. V was shortened by 6 bases and J by 6 bases, with 11 bases between the two germline ends. This CDR3 contains 12 residues. Germline V gives CDR1 SNHLY, CDR2 FYNNEI. As DNA, the CDR3 is TGTGCCAGCAGCCCCCAGGGTTCTGAAGCTTTCTTT. This sequence encodes CASSPQGSEAFF.

The genes are TRBV12-3 or TRBV12-4 and TRBJ2-3, with TRBD2 matching 8 bases. J was trimmed by 6 bases and V by 7 bases; bases with no gene match: 6. CDR3 length: 13 amino acids. CDR3 nucleotide sequence: TGTGCCAGCACGGGGGGGGGACTGGATACGCAGTATTTT. Its translation is CASTGGGLDTQYF.

CDR3: CASSGQFQETQYF. The CDR3 coding sequence is TGTGCCAGCAGTGGACAGTTCCAAGAGACCCAGTACTTC. The gene calls are TRBV6-2 or TRBV6-3 and TRBJ2-5, with a possible D match to TRBD1 (6 bases). V was shortened by 5 bases and J by 1 base, with 8 bases between the two germline ends. Germline CDR1 and CDR2: MNHEY and SVGEGT. The CDR3 runs 13 residues.

The gene calls are TRBV9 and TRBJ2-3, with 8 bases lining up with TRBD1. CDR3 length equals 15 residues. J was trimmed by 4 bases and V by 3 bases; bases with no gene match: 7. The germline gives CDR1 SGDLS, CDR2 YYNGEE. The CDR3 coding sequence is TGTGCCAGCAGCGCCAGGGACAGGAGCCCAGATACGCAGTATTTT. It specifies CASSARDRSPDTQYF.

This chain uses TRBV5-5 with TRBJ1-4; TRBD1 aligns across 9 bases. The CDR3 consists of 17 residues. Germline V CDR1 and CDR2: SGHKS, YYEKEE (reference sequence). Losses at the gene ends were 0 bases for V and 3 bases for J; bases not matched to a gene: 6. The CDR3 bases are TGTGCCAGCAGCTTGGTGGGACAGGGAAGGTCTAATGAAAAACTGTTTTTT. It translates to CASSLVGQGRSNEKLFF.

The chain joins TRBV9 to TRBJ1-2; 8 nucleotides line up with TRBD1. Per germline, CDR1 SGDLS and CDR2 YYNGEE. The V gene end was trimmed by 3 bases and the J gene end by 5 bases; junction bases not matched to a gene: 3. This CDR3 spans 13 amino acids. CDR3 region: CASSERTGYGYTF. In DNA, the CDR3 is TGTGCCAGCAGCGAGCGGACAGGGTATGGCTACACCTTC.

This chain links TRBV7-2 with TRBJ2-7; D might be TRBD2 (6 bases). Germline CDR1 SGHTA, CDR2 FQGNSA. V shed 0 bases and J shed 2 bases, with 11 bases lying between them. The CDR3 runs 15 residues. CDR3 sequence (DNA): TGTGCCAGCAGCTTAGCGACTAGTCATCCCTACGAGCAGTACTTC. This translates into CASSLATSHPYEQYF.

The chain is built from TRBV3-1 (or the pseudogene TRBV3-2) and TRBJ2-1; 7 bases map to TRBD2. The junction had 8 bases not matched to a gene; V was cut back by 3 bases and J by 6 bases. There are 15 residues in the CDR3. Germline-derived CDR1 and CDR2 are LGHDT and YNNKEL (reference sequence). CDR3 region: CASSQGGSNSNEQFF. Written as DNA, the CDR3 is TGTGCCAGCAGCCAGGGGGGGAGTAACTCCAATGAGCAGTTCTTC.

The CDR3 sequence: CASSPQGGRRDTEAFF. Here the CDR3 DNA reads TGTGCCAGCTCACCCCAGGGCGGTCGGAGAGACACTGAAGCTTTCTTT. The J gene is TRBJ1-1, the V gene TRBV18, with a tentative D call TRBD1 (5 bases). Germline lookup yields CDR1 KGHSH and CDR2 LQKENI. The CDR3 consists of 16 residues. V lost 3 bases, J lost 3 bases, and 17 bases lay in between.

This rearrangement joins TRBV6-5 to TRBJ1-1; a weak D match, TRBD1 (5 bases). The CDR3 contains 15 residues. V was clipped by 0 bases and J by 4 bases, with 12 bases between them. Germline assignment: CDR1 MNHEY and CDR2 SVGAGI. CDR3 region: CASSYSGQGSTEAFF. CDR3 sequence (DNA): TGTGCCAGCAGTTACTCGGGCCAGGGAAGCACTGAAGCTTTCTTT.

The chain combines TRBV5-1 with TRBJ1-5; the match to TRBD1 covers 7 bases. V was clipped by 0 bases and J by 4 bases; unmatched bases: 4. The germline V gene has CDR1 SGHRS and CDR2 YFSETQ. The CDR3 is 15 amino acids. In DNA form, the CDR3 reads TGCGCCAGCAGCTTGGACGGGACAGAAAATCAGCCCCAGCATTTT. Its protein is CASSLDGTENQPQHF.